Given below is one T cell receptor beta chain in context. This sample was taken from a study of blood T cell repertoires in COVID-19. Whole-study context: Both acute and convalescent COVID-19 samples were obtained from the United States, Italy and Spain.

Original handling: By means of reference gene primer amplification, nucleated cell counts were estimated. This table comes from immunoSEQ multiplex PCR, and its TCRdb copy is limited to in-frame clones, with some not included. V and J calls and clone size come straight from that table; D and trimming were deduced from the DNA. The sample yields about 21,000 clones, about 90% seen once. This CDR3 is built from 12 residues. CDR1 is KGHDR, CDR2 SFDVKD, per germline. The V and J ends lost 1 base and 10 bases respectively, with 7 bases between them. The sequenced sample was peripheral blood. The chain joins TRBV24-1 to TRBJ2-1; D is possibly TRBD2 (5 bases). The TCR originated in a human donor in a cohort sampled during active COVID-19. Written as DNA, the CDR3 is TGTGCCACCAGTGATTTCCCGGGGGAGCAGTTCTTC. Encoded protein: CATSDFPGEQFF.